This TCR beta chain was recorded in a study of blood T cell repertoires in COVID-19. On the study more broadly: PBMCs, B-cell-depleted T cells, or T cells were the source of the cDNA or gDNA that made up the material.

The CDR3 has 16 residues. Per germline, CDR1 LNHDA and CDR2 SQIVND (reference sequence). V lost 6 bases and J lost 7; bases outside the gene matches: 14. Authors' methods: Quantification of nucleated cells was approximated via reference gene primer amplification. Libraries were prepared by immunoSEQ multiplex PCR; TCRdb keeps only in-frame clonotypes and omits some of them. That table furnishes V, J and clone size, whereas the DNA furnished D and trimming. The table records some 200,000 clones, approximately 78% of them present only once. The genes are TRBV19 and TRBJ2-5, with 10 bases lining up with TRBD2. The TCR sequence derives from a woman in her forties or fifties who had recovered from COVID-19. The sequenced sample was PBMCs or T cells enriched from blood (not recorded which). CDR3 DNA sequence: TGTGCCAGTAGACAAAAAGCGGGAGGGCCTGGGGGGACCCAGTACTTC. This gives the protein CASRQKAGGPGGTQYF. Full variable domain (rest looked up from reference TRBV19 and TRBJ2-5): DGGITQSPKYLFRKEGQNVTLSCEQNLNHDAMYWYRQDPGQGLRLIYYSQIVNDFQKGDIAEGYSVSREKKESFPLTVTSAQKNPTAFYLCASRQKAGGPGGTQYFGPGTRLLVL.